Here is one T cell receptor beta chain with its context. This CDR3 region has 16 residues. The trim removed 4 bases at V and 7 bases at J, leaving 15 bases unmatched. Per germline, CDR1 SQVTM and CDR2 ANQGSEA. This sample was included in a study of blood T cells in healthy people across ages. Primers used in a second PCR of roughly 6 to 11 cycles were a sample-barcoded 5' primer and a J-beta primer mix. Researchers report that a template-switch adaptor with 12 random nucleotides tagged each cDNA molecule. One entry per CDR3 protein results from TCRdb running MiXCR on the 5' RACE reads. The sample shows about 1,800,000 distinct CDR3 sequences, approximately 28% of them seen only once.

The chain joins TRBV29-1 to TRBJ2-3; 9 bases are a match to TRBD2. The specimen sequenced was blood. The clonotype was recovered from a woman aged 25 to 39 in good health. CDR3 nucleotide sequence: TGCAGCGTTGCCAGGGGCTCGGCGGGGGGGCGGAATACGCAGTATTTT. Translating gives CSVARGSAGGRNTQYF.